This T cell receptor (beta chain) was found in a study of blood T cell repertoires in COVID-19. Across the whole study: The study drew acute and convalescent COVID-19 samples from the United States, Italy and Spain. The cDNA or gDNA used as material had been derived from T cells, B-cell-depleted T cells, or PBMCs.

As processed by the authors: Amplification of reference gene primers provided the estimated nucleated cell counts. The method was immunoSEQ multiplex PCR; TCRdb's version includes in-frame clones alone and lacks a portion of them. Clone size and V and J calls were adopted from that table, with D and trimming inferred from the DNA. The sample consists of tens of thousands of clones, about 86% of them appearing once. V gave up 5 bases and J gave up 2 bases, with 13 bases separating them. This CDR3 spans 14 amino acids. Germline-derived CDR1 and CDR2 are LNHDA and SQIVND (reference sequence). The sample was peripheral blood. This receptor was obtained from a woman aged 60 to 75 with acute or convalescent COVID-19. V is TRBV19 and J is TRBJ2-7; a weak D match, TRBD1 (5 bases). The CDR3 sequence is CASSPPTATYEQYF. The CDR3 DNA reads TGTGCCAGTAGTCCCCCGACAGCTACCTACGAGCAGTACTTC.